What follows is one TCR beta chain and its context. CDR3 regions were amplified by Arm-PCR using iRepertoire HTBI primers to build TCR beta libraries. TCRdb recomputed calls from the multiplex PCR reads with MiXCR, one row per CDR3 protein. The sample holds over 400,000 distinct CDR3 sequences; approximately 14% are singletons and the top ten take about 15%. Time point indicated: newly diagnosed GD, antithyroid drugs for less than 3 months. With RNA extracted from PBMCs as input, the TCR library was made. Per American Thyroid Association guidelines, Graves' disease was diagnosed. Around 10 milliliters of peripheral blood were taken and placed in EDTA tubes. This specimen comes from a study of regulatory T cells in long-lasting Graves disease. These data are also associated with another study on T cells in Graves' hyperthyroidism and ophthalmopathy. That paper notes: Researchers found most expanded thyroid clonotypes above 0.001 in blood as well.

Specimen: peripheral blood mononuclear cells (PBMCs), collected at new diagnosis, from a patient treated with antithyroid drugs. The TCR was taken from a woman aged 45-59 years with Graves disease.

In DNA form, the CDR3 reads TGTGCCAGCATGGGACTAGCTGGACACAATGAGCAGTTCTTC. As protein: CASMGLAGHNEQFF. The chain uses TRBV3-1 and TRBJ2-1, with TRBD2 identical over 9 bases. V shed 7 bases and J 5 bases; nucleotides not matched to a gene: 6. CDR3 size: 14 residues. CDR1 and CDR2 (germline): LGHDT, YNNKEL (reference sequence).